This TCR beta chain was retrieved from a study of blood T cells in healthy people across ages. The second PCR ran about 6 to 11 cycles with a sample-barcoded 5' primer and J-beta primers. Each cDNA molecule received a tag from a template-switch adaptor that had 12 random nucleotides. TCRdb re-analysed the 5' RACE reads in MiXCR, keeping a single row per CDR3 protein. This table has about 2 million distinct CDR3 sequences, roughly 50% appearing once. The germline CDR1 and CDR2 sequences are MGHRA and YSYEKL. This CDR3 is built from 13 residues. The V end lost 4 bases, the J end lost 6 bases, and 12 bases lay between the germline ends. Healthy Caucasian individuals from Russia aged about 6 to 100 served as donors.

Sequencing was done on a sample of blood. The genes are TRBV4-1 and TRBJ1-2, with D unresolved. The TCR was taken from a woman in her forties in good health. CDR3 loop: CASSPPWSHGYTF. CDR3 DNA: TGCGCCAGCAGCCCCCCCTGGAGTCATGGCTACACCTTC.